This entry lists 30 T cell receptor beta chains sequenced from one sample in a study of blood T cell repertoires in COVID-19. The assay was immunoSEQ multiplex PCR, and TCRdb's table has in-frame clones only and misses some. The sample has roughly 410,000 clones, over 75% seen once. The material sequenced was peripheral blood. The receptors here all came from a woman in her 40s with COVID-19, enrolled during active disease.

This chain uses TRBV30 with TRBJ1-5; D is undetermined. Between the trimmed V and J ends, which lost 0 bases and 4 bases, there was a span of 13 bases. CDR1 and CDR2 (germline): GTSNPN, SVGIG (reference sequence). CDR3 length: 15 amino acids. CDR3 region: CAWSVATRENQPQHF. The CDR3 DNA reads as TGTGCCTGGAGTGTAGCCACCCGTGAGAATCAGCCCCAGCATTTT. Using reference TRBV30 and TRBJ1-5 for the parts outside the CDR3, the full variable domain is SQTIHQWPATLVQPVGSPLSLECTVEGTSNPNLYWYRQAAGRGLQLLFYSVGIGQISSEVPQNLSASRPQDRQFILSSKKLLLSDSGFYLCAWSVATRENQPQHFGDGTRLSIL.

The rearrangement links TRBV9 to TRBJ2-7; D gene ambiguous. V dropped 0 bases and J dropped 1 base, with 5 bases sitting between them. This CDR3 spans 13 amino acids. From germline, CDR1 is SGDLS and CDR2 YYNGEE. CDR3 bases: TGTGCCAGCAGCGTAGATCCATCCTACGAGCAGTACTTC. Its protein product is CASSVDPSYEQYF. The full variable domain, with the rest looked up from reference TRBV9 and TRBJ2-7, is DSGVTQTPKHLITATGQRVTLRCSPRSGDLSVYWYQQSLDQGLQFLIQYYNGEERAKGNILERFSAQQFPDLHSELNLSSLELGDSALYFCASSVDPSYEQYFGPGTRLTVT.

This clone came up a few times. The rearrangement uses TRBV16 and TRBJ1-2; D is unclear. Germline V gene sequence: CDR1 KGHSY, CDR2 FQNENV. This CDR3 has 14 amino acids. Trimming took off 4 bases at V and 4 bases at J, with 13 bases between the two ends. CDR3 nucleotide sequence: TGTGCCAGCAGCCCATTCCGTGGGAGCTATGGCTACACCTTC. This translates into CASSPFRGSYGYTF.

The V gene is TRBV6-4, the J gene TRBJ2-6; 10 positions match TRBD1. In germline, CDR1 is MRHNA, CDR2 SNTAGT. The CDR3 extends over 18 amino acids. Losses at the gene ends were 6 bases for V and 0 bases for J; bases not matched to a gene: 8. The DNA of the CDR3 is TGTGCCAGCAGCGCCGGGACAGGGGCAAACTCTGGGGCCAACGTCCTGACTTTC. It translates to CASSAGTGANSGANVLTF.

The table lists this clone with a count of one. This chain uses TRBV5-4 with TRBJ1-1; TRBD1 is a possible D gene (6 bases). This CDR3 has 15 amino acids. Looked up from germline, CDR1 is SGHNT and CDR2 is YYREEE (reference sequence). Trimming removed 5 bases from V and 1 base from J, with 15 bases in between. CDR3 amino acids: CASRLLGGQNTEAFF. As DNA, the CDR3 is TGTGCCAGCAGATTACTGGGGGGGCAGAACACTGAAGCTTTCTTT.

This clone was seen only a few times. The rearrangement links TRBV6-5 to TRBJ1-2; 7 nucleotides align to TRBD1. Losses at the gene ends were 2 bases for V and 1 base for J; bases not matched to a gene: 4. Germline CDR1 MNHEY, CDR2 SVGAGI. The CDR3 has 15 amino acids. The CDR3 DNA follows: TGTGCCAGCAGTTACCGGCAGGGGGGTAACTATGGCTACACCTTC. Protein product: CASSYRQGGNYGYTF.

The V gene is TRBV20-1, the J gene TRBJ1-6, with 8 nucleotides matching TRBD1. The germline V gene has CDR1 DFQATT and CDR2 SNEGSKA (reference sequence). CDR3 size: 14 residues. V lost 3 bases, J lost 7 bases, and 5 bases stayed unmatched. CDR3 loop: CSASRQGRNSPLHF. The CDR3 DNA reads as TGCAGTGCTAGTAGACAGGGGCGAAATTCACCCCTCCACTTT.

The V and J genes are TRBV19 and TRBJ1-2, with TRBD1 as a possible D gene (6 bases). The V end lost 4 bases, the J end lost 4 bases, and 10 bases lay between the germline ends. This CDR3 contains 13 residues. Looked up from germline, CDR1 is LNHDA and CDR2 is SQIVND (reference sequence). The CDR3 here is CASSRTVSYGYTF. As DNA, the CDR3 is TGTGCCAGTAGTAGGACAGTGTCCTATGGCTACACCTTC.

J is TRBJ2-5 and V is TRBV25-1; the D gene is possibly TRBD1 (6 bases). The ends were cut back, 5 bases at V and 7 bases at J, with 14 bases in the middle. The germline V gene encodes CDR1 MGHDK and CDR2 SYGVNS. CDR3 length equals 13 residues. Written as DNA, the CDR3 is TGTGCCAGCAGTCACACCGGGACACCGACCCAGTACTTC. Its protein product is CASSHTGTPTQYF. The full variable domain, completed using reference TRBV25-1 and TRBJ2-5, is EADIYQTPRYLVIGTGKKITLECSQTMGHDKMYWYQQDPGMELHLIHYSYGVNSTEKGDLSSESTVSRIRTEHFPLTLESARPSHTSQYLCASSHTGTPTQYFGPGTRLLVL.

The DNA of the CDR3 is TGTGCCGGCCCGTTGACTAGGAATCAGCCCCAGCATTTT. It yields the protein CAGPLTRNQPQHF. This chain links TRBV2 with TRBJ1-5; D unclear. V shed 11 bases and J shed 4 bases, with 15 bases lying between them. The CDR3 spans 13 residues. CDR1 SNHLY and CDR2 FYNNEI come from the germline V gene.

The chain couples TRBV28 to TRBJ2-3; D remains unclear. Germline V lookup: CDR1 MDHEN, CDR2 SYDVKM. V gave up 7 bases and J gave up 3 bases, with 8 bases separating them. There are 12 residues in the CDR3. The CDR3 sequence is CASTYSTDTQYF. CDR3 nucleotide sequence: TGTGCCAGCACCTATTCTACAGATACGCAGTATTTT.

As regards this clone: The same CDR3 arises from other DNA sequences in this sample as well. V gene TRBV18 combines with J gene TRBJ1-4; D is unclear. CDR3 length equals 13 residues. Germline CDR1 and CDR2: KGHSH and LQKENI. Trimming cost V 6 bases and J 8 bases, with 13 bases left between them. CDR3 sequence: CASSPRREEKLFF. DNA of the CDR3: TGTGCCAGCTCCCCGAGGAGGGAGGAAAAACTGTTTTTT.

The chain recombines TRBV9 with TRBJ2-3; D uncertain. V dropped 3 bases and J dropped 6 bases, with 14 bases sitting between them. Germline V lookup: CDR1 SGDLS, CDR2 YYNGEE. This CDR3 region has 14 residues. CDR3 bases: TGTGCCAGCAGCGAAGCCCCTCCCCCCGATACGCAGTATTTT. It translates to CASSEAPPPDTQYF.

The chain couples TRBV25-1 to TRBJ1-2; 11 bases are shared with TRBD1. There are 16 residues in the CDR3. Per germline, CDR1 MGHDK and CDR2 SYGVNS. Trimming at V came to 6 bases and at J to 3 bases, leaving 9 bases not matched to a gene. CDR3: CASRSPDRGLDYGYTF. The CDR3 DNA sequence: TGTGCCAGCAGGTCCCCGGACAGGGGGCTGGACTATGGCTACACCTTC.

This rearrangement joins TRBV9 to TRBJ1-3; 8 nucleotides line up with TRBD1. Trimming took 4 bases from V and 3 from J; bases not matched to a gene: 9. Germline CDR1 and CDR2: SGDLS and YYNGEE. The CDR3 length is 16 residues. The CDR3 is CASSPTGGGFGNTIYF. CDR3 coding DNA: TGTGCCAGCAGCCCAACAGGGGGTGGCTTTGGAAACACCATATATTTT.

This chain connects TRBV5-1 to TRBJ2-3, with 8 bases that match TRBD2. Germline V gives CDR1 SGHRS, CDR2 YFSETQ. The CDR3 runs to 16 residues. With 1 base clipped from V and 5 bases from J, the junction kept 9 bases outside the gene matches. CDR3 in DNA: TGCGCCAGCAGCTTGCGACAAGCGGGAGTCCAAGATACGCAGTATTTT. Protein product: CASSLRQAGVQDTQYF.

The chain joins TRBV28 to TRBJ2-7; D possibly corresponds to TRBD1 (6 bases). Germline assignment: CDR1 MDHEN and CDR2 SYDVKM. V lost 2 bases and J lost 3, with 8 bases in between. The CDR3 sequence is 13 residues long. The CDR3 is CASSLNRDYEQYF. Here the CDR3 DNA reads TGTGCCAGCAGTTTAAACAGGGACTACGAGCAGTACTTC. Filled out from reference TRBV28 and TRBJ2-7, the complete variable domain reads DVKVTQSSRYLVKRTGEKVFLECVQDMDHENMFWYRQDPGLGLRLIYFSYDVKMKEKGDIPEGYSVSREKKERFSLILESASTNQTSMYLCASSLNRDYEQYFGPGTRLTVT.

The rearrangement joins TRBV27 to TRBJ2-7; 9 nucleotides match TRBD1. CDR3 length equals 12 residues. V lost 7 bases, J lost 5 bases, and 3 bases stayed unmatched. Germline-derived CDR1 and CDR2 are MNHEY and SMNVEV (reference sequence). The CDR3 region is CASKQGAHEQYF. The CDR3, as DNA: TGTGCCAGCAAACAGGGGGCCCACGAGCAGTACTTC.

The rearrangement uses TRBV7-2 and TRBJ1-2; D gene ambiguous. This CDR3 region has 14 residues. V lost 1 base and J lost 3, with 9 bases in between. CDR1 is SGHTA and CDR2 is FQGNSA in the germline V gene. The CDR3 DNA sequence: TGTGCCAGCAGCTTAGGCGAGGTTGACTATGGCTACACCTTC. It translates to CASSLGEVDYGYTF. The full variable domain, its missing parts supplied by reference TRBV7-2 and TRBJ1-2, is GAGVSQSPSNKVTEKGKDVELRCDPISGHTALYWYRQSLGQGLEFLIYFQGNSAPDKSGLPSDRFSAERTGGSVSTLTIQRTQQEDSAVYLCASSLGEVDYGYTFGSGTRLTVV.

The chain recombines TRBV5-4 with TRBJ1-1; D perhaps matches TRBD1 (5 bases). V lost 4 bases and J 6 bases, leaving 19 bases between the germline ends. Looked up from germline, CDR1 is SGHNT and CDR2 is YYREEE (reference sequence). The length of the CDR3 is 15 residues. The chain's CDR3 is CASSPREGKDAEAFF. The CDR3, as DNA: TGTGCCAGCAGCCCAAGGGAGGGGAAGGACGCTGAAGCTTTCTTT.

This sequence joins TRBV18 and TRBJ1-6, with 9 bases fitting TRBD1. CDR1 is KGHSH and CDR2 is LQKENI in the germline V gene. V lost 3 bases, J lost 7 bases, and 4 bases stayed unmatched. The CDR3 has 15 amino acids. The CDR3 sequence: CASSPRTGENSPLHF. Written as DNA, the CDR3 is TGTGCCAGCTCACCCAGGACAGGGGAAAATTCACCCCTCCACTTT.

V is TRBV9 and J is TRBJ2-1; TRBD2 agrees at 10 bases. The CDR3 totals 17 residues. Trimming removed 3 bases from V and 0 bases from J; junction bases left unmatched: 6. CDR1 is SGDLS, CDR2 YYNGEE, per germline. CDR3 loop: CASSGSGGGSSYNEQFF. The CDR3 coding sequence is TGTGCCAGCAGCGGAAGCGGGGGGGGTAGCTCCTACAATGAGCAGTTCTTC.

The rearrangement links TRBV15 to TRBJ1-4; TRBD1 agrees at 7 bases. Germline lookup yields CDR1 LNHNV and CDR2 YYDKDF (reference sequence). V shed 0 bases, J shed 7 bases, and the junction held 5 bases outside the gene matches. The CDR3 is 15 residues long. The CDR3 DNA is TGTGCCACCAGCAGAGAGGCAGGGGGAGGTGAAAAACTGTTTTTT. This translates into CATSREAGGGEKLFF. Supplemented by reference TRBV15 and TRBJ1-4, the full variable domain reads DAMVIQNPRYQVTQFGKPVTLSCSQTLNHNVMYWYQQKSSQAPKLLFHYYDKDFNNEADTPDNFQSRRPNTSFCFLDIRSPGLGDTAMYLCATSREAGGGEKLFFGSGTQLSVL.

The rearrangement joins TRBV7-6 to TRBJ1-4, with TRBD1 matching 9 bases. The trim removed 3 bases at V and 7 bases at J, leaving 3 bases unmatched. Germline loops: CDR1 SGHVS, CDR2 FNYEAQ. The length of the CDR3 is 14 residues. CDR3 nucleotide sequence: TGTGCCAGCAGCTTGGGACAGGGAGGTGAAAAACTGTTTTTT. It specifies CASSLGQGGEKLFF.

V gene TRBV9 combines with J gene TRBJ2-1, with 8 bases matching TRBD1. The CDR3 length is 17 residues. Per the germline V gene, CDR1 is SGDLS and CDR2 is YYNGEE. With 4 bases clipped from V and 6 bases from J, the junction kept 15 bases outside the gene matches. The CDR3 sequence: CASSPWDRPTPTNEQFF. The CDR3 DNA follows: TGTGCCAGCAGCCCTTGGGACAGGCCCACACCTACCAATGAGCAGTTCTTC.

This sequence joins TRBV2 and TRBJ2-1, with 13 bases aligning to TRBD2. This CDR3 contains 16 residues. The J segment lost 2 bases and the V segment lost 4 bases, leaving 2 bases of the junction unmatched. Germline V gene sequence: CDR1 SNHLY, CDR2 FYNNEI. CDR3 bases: TGTGCCAGCAGTGTAACTAGCGGGAGGGCCTACAATGAGCAGTTCTTC. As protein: CASSVTSGRAYNEQFF.

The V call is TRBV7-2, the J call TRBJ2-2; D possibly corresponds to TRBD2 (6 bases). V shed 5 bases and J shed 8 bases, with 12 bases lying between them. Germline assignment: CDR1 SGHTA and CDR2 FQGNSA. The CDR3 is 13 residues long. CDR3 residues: CASSVGLGGELFF. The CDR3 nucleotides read TGTGCCAGCAGCGTGGGACTGGGGGGGGAGCTGTTTTTT.

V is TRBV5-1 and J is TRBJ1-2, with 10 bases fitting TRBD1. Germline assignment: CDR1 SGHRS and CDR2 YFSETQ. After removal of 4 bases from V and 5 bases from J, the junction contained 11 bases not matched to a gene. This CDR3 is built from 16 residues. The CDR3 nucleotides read TGCGCCAGCAGCGAACGGGTCGGACAGGGGGATTATGGCTACACCTTC. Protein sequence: CASSERVGQGDYGYTF.

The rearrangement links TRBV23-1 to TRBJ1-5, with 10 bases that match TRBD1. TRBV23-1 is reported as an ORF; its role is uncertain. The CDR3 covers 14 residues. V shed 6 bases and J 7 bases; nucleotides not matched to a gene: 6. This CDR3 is CASRPGTGEQPQHF. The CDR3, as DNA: TGCGCCAGCAGACCCGGGACAGGGGAGCAGCCCCAGCATTTT.

CDR3 residues: CASSSGTDYWANYGYTF. For the CDR3, the DNA is TGTGCCAGTAGTTCCGGGACAGATTACTGGGCTAACTATGGCTACACCTTC. The V and J genes are TRBV19 and TRBJ1-2; 7 bases align to TRBD1. This CDR3 is 17 amino acids long. Losses at the gene ends were 5 bases for V and 0 bases for J; bases not matched to a gene: 12. In germline, CDR1 is LNHDA, CDR2 SQIVND (reference sequence).